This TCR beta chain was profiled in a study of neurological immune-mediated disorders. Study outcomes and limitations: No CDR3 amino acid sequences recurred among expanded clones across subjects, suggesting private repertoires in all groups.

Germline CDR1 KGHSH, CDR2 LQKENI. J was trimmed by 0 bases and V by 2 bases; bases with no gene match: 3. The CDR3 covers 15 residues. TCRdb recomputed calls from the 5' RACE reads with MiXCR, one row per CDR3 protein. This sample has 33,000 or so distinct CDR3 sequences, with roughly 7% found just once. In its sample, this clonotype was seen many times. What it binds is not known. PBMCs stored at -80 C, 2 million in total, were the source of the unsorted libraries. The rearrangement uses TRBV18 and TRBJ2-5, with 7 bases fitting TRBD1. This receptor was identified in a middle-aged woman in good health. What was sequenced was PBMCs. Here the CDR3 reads CASSPSTGHQETQYF. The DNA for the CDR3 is TGTGCCAGCTCACCATCGACAGGGCACCAAGAGACCCAGTACTTC.